The sequence of this T cell receptor beta chain was determined in a study of T cell responses to AZD1222 COVID-19 vaccine. TCRdb's copy holds only in-frame clones and misses some; the assay was immunoSEQ multiplex PCR. In the table there are about 140,000 clones, 85% to 95% of which are singletons. Worth noting for this clone: Antigen specificity is unknown.

Second-dose timings of about 4 or about 12 weeks were pooled. CDR3 length: 18 amino acids. CDR1 is MNHNY, CDR2 SVGAGI, per germline (reference sequence). The V end was cut by 5 bases, the J end by 2 bases, with 24 bases between. Study results and caveats: A mostly white British donor set with more females was recruited, and clonal diversity was possibly underestimated.

The receptor was derived from an adult who received the AZD1222 COVID-19 vaccine. The material was peripheral blood, obtained 28 days after the second AZD1222 dose. The V call is TRBV6-6, the J call TRBJ1-2; TRBD1 might be the D (5 bases). The CDR3 DNA is TGTGCCAGCAGTCGGATACAACCGGGCGACTCAGGGAACTATGGCTACACCTTC. Translation: CASSRIQPGDSGNYGYTF.